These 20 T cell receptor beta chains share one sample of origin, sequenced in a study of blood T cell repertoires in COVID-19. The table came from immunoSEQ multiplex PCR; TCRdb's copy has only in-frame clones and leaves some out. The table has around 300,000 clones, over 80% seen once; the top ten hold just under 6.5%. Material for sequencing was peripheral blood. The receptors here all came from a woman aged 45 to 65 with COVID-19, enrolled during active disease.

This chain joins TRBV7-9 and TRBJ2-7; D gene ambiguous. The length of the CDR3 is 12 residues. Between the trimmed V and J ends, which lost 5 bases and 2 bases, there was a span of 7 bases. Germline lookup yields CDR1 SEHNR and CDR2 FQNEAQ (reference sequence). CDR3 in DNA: TGTGCCAGCAGCGTATCTGCCTACGAGCAGTACTTC. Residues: CASSVSAYEQYF.

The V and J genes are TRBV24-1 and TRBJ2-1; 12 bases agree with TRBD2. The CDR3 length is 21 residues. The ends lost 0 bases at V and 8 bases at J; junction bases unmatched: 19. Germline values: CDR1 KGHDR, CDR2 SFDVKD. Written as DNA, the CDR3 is TGTGCCACCAGTGATTTGATCTCGCGGGGACCTAGCGGGAGGGCCATTTATGAGCAGTTCTTC. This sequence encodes CATSDLISRGPSGRAIYEQFF.

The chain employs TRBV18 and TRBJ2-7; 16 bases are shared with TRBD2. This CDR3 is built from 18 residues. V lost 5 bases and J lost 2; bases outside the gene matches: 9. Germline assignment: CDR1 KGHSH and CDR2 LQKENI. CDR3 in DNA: TGTGCCAGCTCAACTCCGGGACTAGCGGGAGGGCACACCTACGAGCAGTACTTC. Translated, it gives CASSTPGLAGGHTYEQYF.

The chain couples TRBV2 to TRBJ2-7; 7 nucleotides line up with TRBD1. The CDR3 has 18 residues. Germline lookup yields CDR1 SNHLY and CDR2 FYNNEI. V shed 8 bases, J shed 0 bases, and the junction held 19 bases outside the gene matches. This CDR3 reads CASLRAAQGPYISYEQYF. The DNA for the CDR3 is TGTGCCAGCCTGAGGGCGGCACAGGGGCCATACATCTCCTACGAGCAGTACTTC.

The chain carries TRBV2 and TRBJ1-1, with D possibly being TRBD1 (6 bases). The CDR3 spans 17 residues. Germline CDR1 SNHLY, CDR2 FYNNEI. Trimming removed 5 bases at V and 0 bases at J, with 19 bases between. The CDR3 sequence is CASSRRTDSTLNTEAFF. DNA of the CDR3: TGTGCCAGCAGTCGGAGGACAGACAGTACCCTGAACACTGAAGCTTTCTTT.

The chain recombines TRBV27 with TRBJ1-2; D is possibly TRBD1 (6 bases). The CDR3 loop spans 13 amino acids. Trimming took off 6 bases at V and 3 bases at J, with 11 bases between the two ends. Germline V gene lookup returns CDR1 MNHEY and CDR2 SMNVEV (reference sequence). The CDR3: CASRNRDDYGYTF. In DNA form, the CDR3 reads TGTGCCAGCAGGAACAGGGACGACTATGGCTACACCTTC.

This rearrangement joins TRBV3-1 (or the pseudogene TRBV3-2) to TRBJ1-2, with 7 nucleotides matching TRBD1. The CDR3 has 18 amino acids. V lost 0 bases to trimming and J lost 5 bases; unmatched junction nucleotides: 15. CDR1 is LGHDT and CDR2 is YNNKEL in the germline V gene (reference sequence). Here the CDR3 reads CASSQEGTLGGGFYGYTF. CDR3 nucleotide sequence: TGTGCCAGCAGCCAAGAAGGGACTCTTGGAGGGGGCTTTTATGGCTACACCTTC.

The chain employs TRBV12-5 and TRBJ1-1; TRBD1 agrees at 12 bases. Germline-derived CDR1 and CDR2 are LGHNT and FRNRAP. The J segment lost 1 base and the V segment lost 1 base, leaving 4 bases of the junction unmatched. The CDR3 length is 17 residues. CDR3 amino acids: CASGLGGQGAWNTEAFF. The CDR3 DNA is TGTGCTAGTGGTTTGGGGGGACAGGGGGCCTGGAACACTGAAGCTTTCTTT.

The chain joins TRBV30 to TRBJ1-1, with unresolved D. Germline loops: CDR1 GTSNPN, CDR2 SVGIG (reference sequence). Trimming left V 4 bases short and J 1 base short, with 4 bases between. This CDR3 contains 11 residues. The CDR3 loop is CAWIRNTEAFF. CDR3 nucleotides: TGTGCCTGGATTAGGAACACTGAAGCTTTCTTT. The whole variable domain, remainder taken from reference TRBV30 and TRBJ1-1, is SQTIHQWPATLVQPVGSPLSLECTVEGTSNPNLYWYRQAAGRGLQLLFYSVGIGQISSEVPQNLSASRPQDRQFILSSKKLLLSDSGFYLCAWIRNTEAFFGQGTRLTVV.

CDR3: CATTNSWNTEAFF. CDR3 coding DNA: TGTGCCACCACAAATTCATGGAACACTGAAGCTTTCTTT. This chain uses TRBV6-5 with TRBJ1-1; D uncertain. V gave up 10 bases and J gave up 1 base, with 13 bases separating them. This CDR3 is 13 amino acids long. The germline CDR1 and CDR2 sequences are MNHEY and SVGAGI.

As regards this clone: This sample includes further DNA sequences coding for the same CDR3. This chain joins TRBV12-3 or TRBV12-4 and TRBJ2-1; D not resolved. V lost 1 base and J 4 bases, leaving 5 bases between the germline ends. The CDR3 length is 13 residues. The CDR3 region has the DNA TGTGCCAGCAGTTTAGGGCAGTACAATGAGCAGTTCTTC. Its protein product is CASSLGQYNEQFF.

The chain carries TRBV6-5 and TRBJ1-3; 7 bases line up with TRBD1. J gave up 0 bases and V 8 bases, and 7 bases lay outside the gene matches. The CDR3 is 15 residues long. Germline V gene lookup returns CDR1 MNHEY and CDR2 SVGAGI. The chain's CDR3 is CASSTGILSGNTIYF. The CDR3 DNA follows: TGTGCCAGCTCGACAGGGATCCTCTCTGGAAACACCATATATTTT.

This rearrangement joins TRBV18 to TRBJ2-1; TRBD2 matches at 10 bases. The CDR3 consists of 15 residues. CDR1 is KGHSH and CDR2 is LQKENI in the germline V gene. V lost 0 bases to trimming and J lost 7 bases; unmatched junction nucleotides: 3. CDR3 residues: CASSPPSSGSNEQFF. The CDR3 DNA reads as TGTGCCAGCTCACCACCGTCTAGCGGGAGTAATGAGCAGTTCTTC.

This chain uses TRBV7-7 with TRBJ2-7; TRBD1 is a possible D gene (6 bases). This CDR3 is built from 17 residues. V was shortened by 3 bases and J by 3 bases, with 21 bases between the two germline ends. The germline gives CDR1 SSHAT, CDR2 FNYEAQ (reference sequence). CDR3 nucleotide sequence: TGTGCCAGCAGCTTCCCCACACAACACAGGGATGACTACGAGCAGTACTTC. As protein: CASSFPTQHRDDYEQYF.

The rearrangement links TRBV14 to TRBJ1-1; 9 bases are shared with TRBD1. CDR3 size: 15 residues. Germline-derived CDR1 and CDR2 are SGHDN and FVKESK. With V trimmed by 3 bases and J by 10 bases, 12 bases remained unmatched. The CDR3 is CASSHQKTGGEGAFF. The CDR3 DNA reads TGTGCCAGCAGCCACCAGAAAACAGGGGGCGAAGGAGCTTTCTTT.

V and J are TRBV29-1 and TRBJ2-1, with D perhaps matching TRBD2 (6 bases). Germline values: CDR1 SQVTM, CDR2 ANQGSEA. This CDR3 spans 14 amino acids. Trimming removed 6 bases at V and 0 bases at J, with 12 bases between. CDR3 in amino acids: CSVEETSSYNEQFF. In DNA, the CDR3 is TGCAGCGTGGAGGAGACTAGCTCCTACAATGAGCAGTTCTTC.

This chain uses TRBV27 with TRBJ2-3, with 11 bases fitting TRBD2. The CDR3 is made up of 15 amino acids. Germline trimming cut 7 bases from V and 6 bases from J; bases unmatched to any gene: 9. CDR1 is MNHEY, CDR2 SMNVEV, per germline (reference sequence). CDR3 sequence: CASTSIAGGRDTQYF. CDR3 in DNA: TGTGCCAGCACCTCAATAGCGGGAGGGAGGGATACGCAGTATTTT.

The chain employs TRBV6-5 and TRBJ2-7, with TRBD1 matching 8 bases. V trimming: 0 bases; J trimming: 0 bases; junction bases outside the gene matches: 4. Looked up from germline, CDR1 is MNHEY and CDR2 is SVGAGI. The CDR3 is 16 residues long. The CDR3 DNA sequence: TGTGCCAGCAGTTACTCGAACAGGGGGAGCTCCTACGAGCAGTACTTC. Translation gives CASSYSNRGSSYEQYF.

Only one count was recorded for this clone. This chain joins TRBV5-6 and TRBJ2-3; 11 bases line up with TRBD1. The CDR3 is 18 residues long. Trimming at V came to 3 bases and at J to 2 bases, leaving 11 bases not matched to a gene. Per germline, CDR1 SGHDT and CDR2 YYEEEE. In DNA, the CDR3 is TGTGCCAGCAGCTGGACAGGGGGCGGTATGGAGACCACAGATACGCAGTATTTT. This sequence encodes CASSWTGGGMETTDTQYF.

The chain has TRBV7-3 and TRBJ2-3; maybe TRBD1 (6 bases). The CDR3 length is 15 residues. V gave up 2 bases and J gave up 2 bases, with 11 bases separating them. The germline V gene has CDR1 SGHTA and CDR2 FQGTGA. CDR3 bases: TGTGCCAGCAGCTTACTGGGACACCACACAGATACGCAGTATTTT. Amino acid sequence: CASSLLGHHTDTQYF.